This T cell receptor (beta chain) was identified during a study of T-cell reconstitution after alpha-beta-depleted transplantation in children. This clonotype was picked up many times. The germline V gene encodes CDR1 SGHVS and CDR2 FNYEAQ. The CDR3 runs to 16 residues. With V trimmed by 6 bases and J by 5 bases, 9 bases remained unmatched. Preparation of the TCRbeta library involved a method that used unique molecular identifiers. Using its own MiXCR run on the PCR reads, TCRdb lists one record per CDR3 protein. The table records about 190,000 distinct CDR3 sequences, over 5.5% of them present only once.

The chain employs TRBV7-6 and TRBJ1-4; 10 positions agree with TRBD1. The source is a human donor who donated a stem cell graft to a child with Wiskott-Aldrich syndrome. Sequencing used PBMCs from the stem cell graft donor, obtained from the stem cell graft. CDR3 in DNA: TGTGCCAGCAGTGCCGGGACAGGGGACCCAAATGAAAAACTGTTTTTT. Translated, it gives CASSAGTGDPNEKLFF.